This TCR beta chain comes out of a study of blood T cell repertoires in COVID-19. TCRdb's copy holds only in-frame clones and misses some; the assay was immunoSEQ multiplex PCR. The data hold around 60,000 clones, with 75% to 85% observed a single time. This CDR3 spans 11 amino acids. Germline V lookup: CDR1 DFQATT, CDR2 SNEGSKA (reference sequence). Trimming removed 0 bases at V and 5 bases at J, with 4 bases between. Sequencing used peripheral blood. The V gene is TRBV20-1, the J gene TRBJ1-2; D ambiguous. This sequence originates from an elderly man with acute or convalescent COVID-19. The CDR3 here is CSARDSYGYTF. CDR3 DNA sequence: TGCAGTGCTAGAGACAGTTATGGCTACACCTTC.